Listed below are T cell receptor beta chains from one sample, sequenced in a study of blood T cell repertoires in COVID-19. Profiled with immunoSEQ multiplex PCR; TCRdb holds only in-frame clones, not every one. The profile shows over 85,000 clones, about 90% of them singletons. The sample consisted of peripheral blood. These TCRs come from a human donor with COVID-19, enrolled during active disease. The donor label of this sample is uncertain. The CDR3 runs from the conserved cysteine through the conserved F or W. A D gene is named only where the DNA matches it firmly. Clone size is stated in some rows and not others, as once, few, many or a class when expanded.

CDR3nt: TGTGCCAGCAGTTACCCCACAGGGGATGAGCAGTACTTC
CDR3aa: CASSYPTGDEQYF
j_gene: TRBJ2-7
v_gene: TRBV6-6
len: 13
abundance: NA
d_gene: TRBD1

CDR3nt: TGTGCCAGCAGCTTAGTAGGCGAGGGGGCTGAAGCTTTCTTT
CDR3aa: CASSLVGEGAEAFF
j_gene: TRBJ1-1
v_gene: TRBV11-3
len: 14
abundance: NA
d_gene: NA

CDR3nt: TGTGCCAGCACCCCCGACAGGGGAGGTGGCTACACCTTC
CDR3aa: CASTPDRGGGYTF
j_gene: TRBJ1-2
v_gene: TRBV7-9
len: 13
abundance: NA
d_gene: TRBD1

CDR3nt: TGTGCCAGCAGTCGGACTAGCTTGCCCTACAATGAGCAGTTCTTC
CDR3aa: CASSRTSLPYNEQFF
j_gene: TRBJ2-1
v_gene: TRBV6-5
len: 15
abundance: NA
d_gene: TRBD2

CDR3nt: TGTGCCAGCAGTCGGGGGGGAGGTGCAGATACGCAGTATTTT
CDR3aa: CASSRGGGADTQYF
j_gene: TRBJ2-3
v_gene: TRBV11-2
len: 14
abundance: NA
d_gene: TRBD2

CDR3nt: TGTGCCAGCAGTCACCAGGGGGCCACTGAAGCTTTCTTT
CDR3aa: CASSHQGATEAFF
j_gene: TRBJ1-1
v_gene: TRBV3-1/TRBV3-2
len: 13
abundance: NA
d_gene: TRBD1

CDR3nt: TGTGCCAGCAGCCAAGCTTTGGCGGGAGTAGCCCAGTACTTC
CDR3aa: CASSQALAGVAQYF
j_gene: TRBJ2-5
v_gene: TRBV4-2
len: 14
abundance: NA
d_gene: TRBD2

CDR3nt: TGTGCCAGTAGACCCGATCGGGGGTCCTACAATGAGCAGTTCTTC
CDR3aa: CASRPDRGSYNEQFF
j_gene: TRBJ2-1
v_gene: TRBV19
len: 15
abundance: once
d_gene: NA

CDR3nt: TGCGCCAGCAGCTTACACAATGACAGGGGGAGGAGCTATGGCTACACCTTC
CDR3aa: CASSLHNDRGRSYGYTF
j_gene: TRBJ1-2
v_gene: TRBV5-1
len: 17
abundance: NA
d_gene: TRBD1

CDR3nt: TGCGCCAGCAGCGGACAGGGTGGGTCTTCACCCCTCCACTTT
CDR3aa: CASSGQGGSSPLHF
j_gene: TRBJ1-6
v_gene: TRBV4-1
len: 14
abundance: NA
d_gene: TRBD1

CDR3nt: TGTGCCAGCAGCTTGGGACAAGTTGCAACTAATGAAAAACTGTTTTTT
CDR3aa: CASSLGQVATNEKLFF
j_gene: TRBJ1-4
v_gene: TRBV7-9
len: 16
abundance: NA
d_gene: NA

CDR3nt: TGTGCCAGCAGCCGGGGGTTCGGGGAGACCCAGTACTTC
CDR3aa: CASSRGFGETQYF
j_gene: TRBJ2-5
v_gene: TRBV7-2
len: 13
abundance: NA
d_gene: NA

CDR3nt: TGTGCCACCAGTGATTTTGTTGAGGGTATCGATACGCAGTATTTT
CDR3aa: CATSDFVEGIDTQYF
j_gene: TRBJ2-3
v_gene: TRBV24-1
len: 15
abundance: NA
d_gene: NA

CDR3nt: TGTGCCAGTAGTATCGGGACGGCGGGGGGCTACACCTTC
CDR3aa: CASSIGTAGGYTF
j_gene: TRBJ1-2
v_gene: TRBV19
len: 13
abundance: NA
d_gene: NA

CDR3nt: TGTGCCAGTAGTACCGGACAGGGGGCTGGAAACACCATATATTTT
CDR3aa: CASSTGQGAGNTIYF
j_gene: TRBJ1-3
v_gene: TRBV19
len: 15
abundance: NA
d_gene: TRBD1